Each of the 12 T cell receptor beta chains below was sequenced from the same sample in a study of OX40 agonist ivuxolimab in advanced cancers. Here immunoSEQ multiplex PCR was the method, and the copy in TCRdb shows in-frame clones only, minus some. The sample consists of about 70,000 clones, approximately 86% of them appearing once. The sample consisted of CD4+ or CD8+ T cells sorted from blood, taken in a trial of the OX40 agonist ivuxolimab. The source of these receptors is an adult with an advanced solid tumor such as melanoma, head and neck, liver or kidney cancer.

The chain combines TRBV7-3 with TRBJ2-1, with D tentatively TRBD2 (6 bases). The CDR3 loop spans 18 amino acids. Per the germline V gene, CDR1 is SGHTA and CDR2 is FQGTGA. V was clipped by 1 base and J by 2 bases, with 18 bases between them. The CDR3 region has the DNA TGTGCCAGCAGCTTAAGGGCCCCGGGCGGGGCCACCTACAATGAGCAGTTCTTC. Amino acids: CASSLRAPGGATYNEQFF. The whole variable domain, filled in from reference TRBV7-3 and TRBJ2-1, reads GAGVSQTPSNKVTEKGKYVELRCDPISGHTALYWYRQSLGQGPEFLIYFQGTGAADDSGLPNDRFFAVRPEGSVSTLKIQRTERGDSAVYLCASSLRAPGGATYNEQFFGPGTRLTVL.

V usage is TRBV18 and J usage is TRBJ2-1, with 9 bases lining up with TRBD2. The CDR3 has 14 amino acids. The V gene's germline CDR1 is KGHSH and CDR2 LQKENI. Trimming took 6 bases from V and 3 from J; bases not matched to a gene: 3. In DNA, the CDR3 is TGTGCCAGCTCCGGAGCGGGGGGCTACAATGAGCAGTTCTTC. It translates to CASSGAGGYNEQFF.

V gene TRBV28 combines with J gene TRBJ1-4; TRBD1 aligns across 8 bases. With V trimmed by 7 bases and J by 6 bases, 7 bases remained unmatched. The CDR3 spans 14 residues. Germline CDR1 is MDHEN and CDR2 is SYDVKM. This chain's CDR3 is CASNSGQGHEKLFF. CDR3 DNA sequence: TGTGCCAGCAACTCTGGACAGGGACATGAAAAACTGTTTTTT.

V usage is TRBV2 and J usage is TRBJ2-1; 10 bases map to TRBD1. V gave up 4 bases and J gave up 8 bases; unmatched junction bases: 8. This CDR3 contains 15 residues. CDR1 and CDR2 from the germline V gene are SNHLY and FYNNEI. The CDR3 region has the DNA TGTGCCAGCAGTGCCGGGGACAGGGGTCTGTATGAGCAGTTCTTC. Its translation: CASSAGDRGLYEQFF.

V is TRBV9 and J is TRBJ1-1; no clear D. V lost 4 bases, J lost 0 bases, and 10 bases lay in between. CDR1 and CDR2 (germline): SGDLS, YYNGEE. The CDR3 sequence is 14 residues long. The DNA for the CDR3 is TGTGCCAGCAGCCCCGTAGGTGTGAACACTGAAGCTTTCTTT. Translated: CASSPVGVNTEAFF.

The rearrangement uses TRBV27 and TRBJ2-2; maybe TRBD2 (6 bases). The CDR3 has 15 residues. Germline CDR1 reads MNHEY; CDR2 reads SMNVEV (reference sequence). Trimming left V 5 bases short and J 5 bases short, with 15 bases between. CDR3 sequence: CASSPPGRPTGELFF. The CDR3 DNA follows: TGTGCCAGCAGTCCTCCCGGGAGACCAACCGGGGAGCTGTTTTTT.

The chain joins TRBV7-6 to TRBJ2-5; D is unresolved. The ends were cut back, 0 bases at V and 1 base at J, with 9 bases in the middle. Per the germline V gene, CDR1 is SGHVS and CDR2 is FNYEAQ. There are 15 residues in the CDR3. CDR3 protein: CASSLAQAGQETQYF. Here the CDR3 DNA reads TGTGCCAGCAGCTTAGCCCAGGCAGGCCAAGAGACCCAGTACTTC.

CDR3 nucleotides: TGTGCCAGCTCACCAGGCAGTACCTATGGCTACACCTTC. Its translation is CASSPGSTYGYTF. The V call is TRBV18, the J call TRBJ1-2; D not certain. The CDR3 loop spans 13 amino acids. Germline V gives CDR1 KGHSH, CDR2 LQKENI. Trimming removed 2 bases from V and 4 bases from J, with 8 bases in between.

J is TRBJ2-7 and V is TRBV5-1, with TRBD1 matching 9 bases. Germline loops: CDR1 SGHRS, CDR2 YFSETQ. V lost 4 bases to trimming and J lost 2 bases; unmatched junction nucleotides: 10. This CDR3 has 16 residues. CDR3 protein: CASSIQTGGTPYEQYF. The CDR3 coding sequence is TGCGCCAGCAGCATACAGACAGGGGGAACGCCCTACGAGCAGTACTTC.

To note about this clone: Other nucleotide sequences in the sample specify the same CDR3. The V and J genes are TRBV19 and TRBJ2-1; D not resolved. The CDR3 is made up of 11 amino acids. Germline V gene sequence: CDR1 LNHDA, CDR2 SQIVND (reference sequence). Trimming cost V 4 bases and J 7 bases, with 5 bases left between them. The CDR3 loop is CASSRRNEQFF. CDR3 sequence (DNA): TGTGCCAGTAGTAGGCGGAATGAGCAGTTCTTC.

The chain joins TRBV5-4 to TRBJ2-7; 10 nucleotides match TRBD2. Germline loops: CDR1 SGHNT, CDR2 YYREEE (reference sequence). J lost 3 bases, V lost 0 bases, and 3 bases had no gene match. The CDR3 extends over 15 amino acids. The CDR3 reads CASSLASGSLYEQYF. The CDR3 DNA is TGTGCCAGCAGCTTGGCTAGCGGGAGTCTCTACGAGCAGTACTTC.

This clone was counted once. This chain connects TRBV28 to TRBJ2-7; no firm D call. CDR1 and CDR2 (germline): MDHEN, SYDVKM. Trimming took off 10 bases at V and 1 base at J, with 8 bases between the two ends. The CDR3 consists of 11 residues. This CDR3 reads CAIQASYEQYF. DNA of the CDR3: TGTGCCATCCAGGCATCCTACGAGCAGTACTTC.